This T cell receptor (beta chain) was identified during a study of blood T cells in healthy people across ages. Alongside a J-beta primer mix, a sample-barcoded 5' primer served in a second PCR lasting roughly 6 to 11 cycles. With 12 random nucleotides, a template-switch adaptor tagged each individual cDNA molecule. TCRdb reanalysed the 5' RACE reads using MiXCR and keeps one entry per CDR3 protein. The sample carries approximately 800,000 distinct CDR3 sequences, about 62% recorded once. This clonotype was detected only once. The CDR3 is 18 amino acids. V was clipped by 4 bases and J by 5 bases; unmatched bases: 11. Germline loops: CDR1 SGHTA, CDR2 FQGNSA.

Sequenced input: blood. The V and J genes are TRBV7-2 and TRBJ2-1, with 13 bases fitting TRBD2. The clonotype originates from a man under 40 in good health. This CDR3 is CASSSGTSGILSHNEQFF. CDR3 DNA: TGTGCCAGCAGCTCCGGGACTAGCGGGATCCTTTCCCACAATGAGCAGTTCTTC.